The 19 T cell receptor beta chains below all came from one sample that was sequenced in a study of radiation and T cells in renal cell carcinoma. Time point indicated: baseline pretreatment blood. Treatment of the sample: 15 Gy SBRT to primary tumor, nephrectomy 4 weeks later. TCRdb's copy holds only in-frame clones and misses some; the assay was immunoSEQ multiplex PCR. The sample yields roughly 100,000 clones, 80% to 90% seen once. The sample in question was blood, obtained from a patient whose treatment included radiotherapy and nephrectomy. The receptors originated from a man over 45 with renal cell carcinoma.

The V call is TRBV7-2, the J call TRBJ1-5; TRBD1 agrees at 7 bases. Germline V CDR1 and CDR2: SGHTA, FQGNSA. The V gene end was trimmed by 1 base and the J gene end by 5 bases; junction bases not matched to a gene: 2. The CDR3 length is 14 residues. The chain's CDR3 is CASSLVTGDQPQHF. CDR3 coding DNA: TGTGCCAGCAGCTTAGTAACAGGGGATCAGCCCCAGCATTTT.

The chain recombines TRBV18 with TRBJ1-1; tentative D call: TRBD1 (5 bases). This CDR3 spans 14 amino acids. Germline CDR1 and CDR2: KGHSH and LQKENI. The germline V and J ends were trimmed by 4 bases and 2 bases, with 11 bases remaining between them. CDR3 sequence reads: CASSLSGFNTEAFF. The CDR3, as DNA: TGTGCCAGCTCACTTTCAGGGTTCAACACTGAAGCTTTCTTT.

The chain recombines TRBV30 with TRBJ2-3; 8 bases are a match to TRBD2. J was trimmed by 5 bases and V by 2 bases; bases with no gene match: 3. Looked up from germline, CDR1 is GTSNPN and CDR2 is SVGIG (reference sequence). The CDR3 sequence is 13 residues long. CDR3 nucleotide sequence: TGTGCCTGGAGTACGGGGACTAGAGATACGCAGTATTTT. Its translation: CAWSTGTRDTQYF. The entire variable domain, with the rest obtained from reference TRBV30 and TRBJ2-3, is as follows: SQTIHQWPATLVQPVGSPLSLECTVEGTSNPNLYWYRQAAGRGLQLLFYSVGIGQISSEVPQNLSASRPQDRQFILSSKKLLLSDSGFYLCAWSTGTRDTQYFGPGTRLTVL.

This chain connects TRBV5-4 to TRBJ2-7; D uncertain. Germline CDR1 SGHNT, CDR2 YYREEE (reference sequence). This CDR3 comprises 14 residues. V lost 0 bases to trimming and J lost 2 bases, with 9 bases between them. CDR3 protein: CASSLETGPYEQYF. The DNA of the CDR3 is TGTGCCAGCAGCTTGGAAACGGGTCCCTACGAGCAGTACTTC.

V and J are TRBV2 and TRBJ1-1, with 9 bases matching TRBD1. The CDR3 has 14 amino acids. The ends lost 6 bases at V and 7 bases at J; junction bases unmatched: 9. In germline, CDR1 is SNHLY, CDR2 FYNNEI. The CDR3 protein is CASRTGTGSGEAFF. DNA for the CDR3: TGTGCCAGCAGAACAGGGACAGGGTCCGGTGAAGCTTTCTTT.

The chain links TRBV10-3 to TRBJ2-5, with TRBD2 matching 10 bases. The junction had 1 base not matched to a gene; V was cut back by 3 bases and J by 3 bases. CDR1 is ENHRY and CDR2 is SYGVKD in the germline V gene. CDR3 size: 14 residues. The CDR3 reads CAISDTSGEETQYF. The CDR3 DNA sequence: TGTGCCATCAGTGATACTAGCGGGGAAGAGACCCAGTACTTC.

The V and J genes are TRBV7-8 and TRBJ1-1; D is unclear. V lost 2 bases, J lost 3 bases, and 10 bases lay in between. The CDR3 extends over 14 amino acids. Germline CDR1 SGHVS, CDR2 FQNEAQ. CDR3 in DNA: TGTGCCAGCAGCTTATCCGGGAGGGACACTGAAGCTTTCTTT. Protein sequence: CASSLSGRDTEAFF.

This rearrangement joins TRBV2 to TRBJ2-7; D is possibly TRBD2 (5 bases). The CDR3 consists of 12 residues. CDR1 and CDR2 from the germline V gene are SNHLY and FYNNEI. Trimming removed 7 bases at V and 4 bases at J, with 11 bases between. CDR3 sequence: CASKDLGYEQYF. As DNA, the CDR3 is TGTGCCAGCAAGGACTTGGGTTACGAGCAGTACTTC.

This clone was found a few times. The chain is built from TRBV6-6 and TRBJ2-1; D is ambiguous. The CDR3 is 14 residues long. V lost 0 bases, J lost 4 bases, and 7 bases lay in between. CDR1 is MNHNY and CDR2 is SVGAGI in the germline V gene (reference sequence). CDR3 nucleotides: TGTGCCAGCAGTTACTCAGGGCAGTACAATGAGCAGTTCTTC. The encoded protein is CASSYSGQYNEQFF.

V and J are TRBV7-9 and TRBJ2-1; D is ambiguous. This CDR3 comprises 14 residues. V was trimmed by 1 base and J by 9 bases, leaving 13 bases between them. Per germline, CDR1 SEHNR and CDR2 FQNEAQ (reference sequence). CDR3 region: CASSLGLGSPEQFF. CDR3 nucleotides: TGTGCCAGCAGCTTAGGGTTAGGATCGCCTGAGCAGTTCTTC.

This chain links TRBV6-5 with TRBJ1-1; TRBD1 matches at 7 bases. From germline, CDR1 is MNHEY and CDR2 SVGAGI. J was trimmed by 5 bases and V by 5 bases; bases with no gene match: 11. The CDR3 covers 15 residues. The CDR3 coding sequence is TGTGCCAGCAGTGGGTTATGGAGGGGGCGGACTGAAGCTTTCTTT. Protein sequence: CASSGLWRGRTEAFF.

This clone turned up a few times. This chain joins TRBV19 and TRBJ2-7; D ambiguous. Germline V gene sequence: CDR1 LNHDA, CDR2 SQIVND (reference sequence). V lost 1 base and J 6 bases, leaving 16 bases between the germline ends. The CDR3 runs 15 residues. The DNA for the CDR3 is TGTGCCAGTAGTATAGTTGCACATAGAGGCTCCGAGCAGTACTTC. Its translation: CASSIVAHRGSEQYF.

This chain joins TRBV28 and TRBJ2-5; D may be TRBD1 or TRBD2 (5 bases each). The CDR3 loop spans 17 amino acids. The V end lost 2 bases, the J end lost 1 base, and 17 bases lay between the germline ends. Germline CDR1 and CDR2: MDHEN and SYDVKM. In DNA, the CDR3 is TGTGCCAGCAGTTTAGGGCAAGGGACCGGACGCCAAGAGACCCAGTACTTC. Amino acid sequence: CASSLGQGTGRQETQYF.

This chain uses TRBV27 with TRBJ1-5; D gene ambiguous. CDR1 and CDR2 (germline): MNHEY, SMNVEV (reference sequence). The CDR3 loop spans 12 amino acids. Trimming pared 3 bases from V and 7 bases from J, leaving 7 bases between. CDR3 nucleotides: TGTGCCAGCAGTTTCAATAACCAGCCCCAGCATTTT. It is translated as CASSFNNQPQHF.

The rearrangement uses TRBV4-2 and TRBJ1-1, with D possibly matching TRBD1 (5 bases). Between the trimmed V and J ends, which lost 0 bases and 1 base, there was a span of 15 bases. The germline V gene encodes CDR1 LGHNA and CDR2 YNFKEQ. The CDR3 consists of 17 residues. The CDR3 protein is CASSQEGRGPPNTEAFF. CDR3 DNA sequence: TGTGCCAGCAGCCAAGAAGGCCGGGGCCCGCCGAACACTGAAGCTTTCTTT.

The chain has TRBV5-1 and TRBJ2-7, with 8 bases matching TRBD2. Losses at the gene ends were 0 bases for V and 6 bases for J; bases not matched to a gene: 8. CDR3 length: 15 residues. The V gene's germline CDR1 is SGHRS and CDR2 YFSETQ. CDR3 coding DNA: TGCGCCAGCAGCTTGGCGGCGGGAGGCCCCTTCGAGCAGTACTTC. Translation: CASSLAAGGPFEQYF. The whole variable domain, filled in from reference TRBV5-1 and TRBJ2-7, reads KAGVTQTPRYLIKTRGQQVTLSCSPISGHRSVSWYQQTPGQGLQFLFEYFSETQRNKGNFPGRFSGRQFSNSRSEMNVSTLELGDSALYLCASSLAAGGPFEQYFGPGTRLTVT.

In this sample, this clone turned up once. This chain's CDR3 is CASSLGGANNYGYTF. The DNA of the CDR3 is TGTGCCAGCAGCTTAGGGGGGGCGAATAACTATGGCTACACCTTC. V is TRBV7-9 and J is TRBJ1-2; TRBD1 is a possible D gene (6 bases). In germline, CDR1 is SEHNR, CDR2 FQNEAQ (reference sequence). V lost 1 base to trimming and J lost 1 base, with 10 bases between them. This CDR3 is 15 amino acids long.

The chain links TRBV19 to TRBJ2-1, with 10 bases aligning to TRBD2. J gave up 8 bases and V 7 bases, and 20 bases lay outside the gene matches. Germline values: CDR1 LNHDA, CDR2 SQIVND (reference sequence). This CDR3 is 18 amino acids long. CDR3 residues: CASNYGSSPSGRFDEQFF. The DNA for the CDR3 is TGTGCCAGTAATTATGGATCTAGTCCTAGCGGGAGATTCGATGAGCAGTTCTTC.

This clone was seen once. V gene TRBV18 combines with J gene TRBJ2-3, with TRBD2 matching over 11 bases. Unmatched junction bases numbered 6, after V lost 2 bases and J lost 2 bases. This CDR3 region has 17 residues. Germline V lookup: CDR1 KGHSH, CDR2 LQKENI. CDR3 residues: CASSPYPSGGSTDTQYF. CDR3 nucleotide sequence: TGTGCCAGCTCACCATACCCTAGCGGGGGGTCCACAGATACGCAGTATTTT.